This TCR beta chain is drawn from a study of blood T cell repertoires in COVID-19. Germline V gene data show CDR1 as SGDLS and CDR2 as YYNGEE. Trimming left V 2 bases short and J 4 bases short, with 18 bases between. The CDR3 covers 16 residues. Method: immunoSEQ multiplex PCR; TCRdb's copy keeps in-frame clones and lacks some. The sample lists 250,000 to 350,000 clones; roughly 88% were seen once. The chain combines TRBV9 with TRBJ1-2; tentative D call: TRBD1 (5 bases). This receptor was identified in a man between 18 and 29 years old with active or convalescent COVID-19. Sequenced sample: peripheral blood. The CDR3 spells CASSVDSNPNLYGYTF. DNA for the CDR3: TGTGCCAGCAGCGTTGACAGCAACCCTAACCTCTATGGCTACACCTTC.